Below, 14 T cell receptor beta chains from the same sample are listed, as sequenced in a study of blood T cell repertoires in COVID-19. TCRdb keeps only in-frame clones here, not all; method: immunoSEQ multiplex PCR. This table has over 200,000 clones, around 85% appearing once. Sequencing was carried out using PBMCs or T cells enriched from blood (not recorded which). These receptors were collected from a woman in her fifties or sixties who had recovered from COVID-19.

The V and J genes are TRBV9 and TRBJ2-2; D not resolved. CDR1 is SGDLS, CDR2 YYNGEE, per germline. Deletions cut 2 bases from V and 6 bases from J, with 8 bases between. This CDR3 spans 13 amino acids. DNA of the CDR3: TGTGCCAGCAGCGTTAATGGCCCCGGGGAGCTGTTTTTT. Encoded protein: CASSVNGPGELFF.

The chain links TRBV6-2 or TRBV6-3 to TRBJ2-5, with a possible D match to TRBD1 (6 bases). Germline loops: CDR1 MNHEY, CDR2 SVGEGT. The V gene lost 1 base and the J gene lost 0 bases, with 15 bases spanning the gap. The CDR3 sequence is 17 residues long. The CDR3, as DNA: TGTGCCAGCAGTTACTTGGGACACTCGATTTACCAAGAGACCCAGTACTTC. Its protein is CASSYLGHSIYQETQYF.

V and J are TRBV28 and TRBJ2-2; TRBD2 matches 12 bases. The CDR3 is 17 residues long. Trimming at V came to 4 bases and at J to 3 bases, leaving 6 bases not matched to a gene. The V gene's germline CDR1 is MDHEN and CDR2 SYDVKM. The CDR3 region is CASSSPRLAGDTGELFF. The CDR3, as DNA: TGTGCCAGCAGTTCCCCTCGACTAGCGGGAGACACCGGGGAGCTGTTTTTT.

The genes are TRBV3-1 (or the pseudogene TRBV3-2) and TRBJ1-6; no firm D call. The CDR3 sequence is 15 residues long. Germline CDR1 and CDR2: LGHDT and YNNKEL (reference sequence). Trimming shortened V by 3 bases and J by 10 bases, and 16 bases separated the two germline ends. This chain's CDR3 is CASSQSGKSGSPLHF. CDR3 in DNA: TGTGCCAGCAGCCAGTCCGGCAAGTCGGGGTCACCCCTCCACTTT.

This rearrangement joins TRBV14 to TRBJ2-2; the match to TRBD2 covers 11 bases. The CDR3 totals 21 residues. Germline CDR1 is SGHDN and CDR2 is FVKESK. V lost 0 bases, J lost 12 bases, and 24 bases stayed unmatched. The CDR3 DNA is TGTGCCAGCAGCCAAGATCGAGGTGGGGGAGGACTAGCGGGTTTCCCCGCGAAGCTGTTTTTT. It yields the protein CASSQDRGGGGLAGFPAKLFF.

V and J are TRBV3-1 (or the pseudogene TRBV3-2) and TRBJ1-4; possibly TRBD1 for D (6 bases). From germline, CDR1 is LGHDT and CDR2 YNNKEL (reference sequence). The CDR3 extends over 16 amino acids. The V gene lost 5 bases and the J gene lost 7 bases, with 20 bases spanning the gap. This CDR3 is CASSSTEQGVGEKLFF. The CDR3 DNA reads as TGTGCCAGCAGCTCTACAGAACAGGGTGTAGGTGAAAAACTGTTTTTT.

The J gene is TRBJ1-1, the V gene TRBV28; tentatively, D is TRBD1 (5 bases). The germline V gene encodes CDR1 MDHEN and CDR2 SYDVKM. Deletions cut 8 bases from V and 2 bases from J, with 12 bases between. The CDR3 covers 13 residues. CDR3 sequence: CASFSGGNTEAFF. The CDR3 nucleotides are TGTGCCAGCTTCAGCGGGGGAAACACTGAAGCTTTCTTT. Drawing the rest from reference TRBV28 and TRBJ1-1, the complete variable domain is DVKVTQSSRYLVKRTGEKVFLECVQDMDHENMFWYRQDPGLGLRLIYFSYDVKMKEKGDIPEGYSVSREKKERFSLILESASTNQTSMYLCASFSGGNTEAFFGQGTRLTVV.

Comments on this clone: A read error may produce the germline difference seen at one junction end. The V gene is TRBV7-7, the J gene TRBJ1-3, with D possibly being TRBD1 (6 bases). The CDR3 covers 16 residues. Germline V gives CDR1 SSHAT, CDR2 FNYEAQ (reference sequence). The CDR3 DNA reads TGTGCTAGCAGCTTAGGCACAGGGAGCTCTGGAAACACCATATATTTT. This translates into CASSLGTGSSGNTIYF.

A few counts support this clone. The V and J genes are TRBV19 and TRBJ1-5; D perhaps matches TRBD1 (6 bases). From germline, CDR1 is LNHDA and CDR2 SQIVND (reference sequence). V lost 6 bases to trimming and J lost 0 bases, with 12 bases between them. This CDR3 has 15 amino acids. The CDR3 bases are TGTGCCAGTAGGACGGACAGAAATAGCAATCAGCCCCAGCATTTT. Translating gives CASRTDRNSNQPQHF.

The CDR3 sequence: CASSPLGTSSIQPQHF. CDR3 in DNA: TGTGCCAGTAGTCCGCTCGGGACTTCTTCAATACAGCCCCAGCATTTT. V is TRBV19 and J is TRBJ1-5; D possibly corresponds to TRBD1 (5 bases). V was shortened by 5 bases and J by 7 bases, with 21 bases between the two germline ends. The CDR3 runs 16 residues. CDR1 is LNHDA and CDR2 is SQIVND in the germline V gene (reference sequence).

The chain links TRBV4-1 to TRBJ1-1; tentative D call: TRBD1 (5 bases). The V end lost 3 bases, the J end lost 4 bases, and 15 bases lay between the germline ends. Germline CDR1 reads MGHRA; CDR2 reads YSYEKL. The length of the CDR3 is 15 residues. As DNA, the CDR3 is TGCGCCAGCAGCCATTTGTCGGGACTCTCCACTGAAGCTTTCTTT. Translation: CASSHLSGLSTEAFF.

The chain joins TRBV28 to TRBJ1-2, with 7 positions matching TRBD1. The CDR3 spans 17 residues. Germline-derived CDR1 and CDR2 are MDHEN and SYDVKM. Trimming took 3 bases from V and 4 from J; bases not matched to a gene: 14. The CDR3 DNA reads TGTGCCAGCAGTTTGATCAGGGGGTCGATTACTTTCTATGGCTACACCTTC. Translated, it gives CASSLIRGSITFYGYTF.

This chain joins TRBV28 and TRBJ1-5; the match to TRBD1 covers 9 bases. Per germline, CDR1 MDHEN and CDR2 SYDVKM. Losses at the gene ends were 6 bases for V and 3 bases for J; bases not matched to a gene: 6. This CDR3 comprises 15 residues. DNA of the CDR3: TGTGCCAGCAGCCAAACAGGGGGCAACAATCAGCCCCAGCATTTT. It codes for CASSQTGGNNQPQHF.

This rearrangement joins TRBV2 to TRBJ2-7, with TRBD2 matching over 12 bases. The CDR3 covers 16 residues. V trimming: 6 bases; J trimming: 3 bases; junction bases outside the gene matches: 9. Germline lookup yields CDR1 SNHLY and CDR2 FYNNEI. Written as DNA, the CDR3 is TGTGCCAGCAGCGATCCCGGGACTAGCGGGCGCTACGAGCAGTACTTC. Amino acid sequence: CASSDPGTSGRYEQYF.